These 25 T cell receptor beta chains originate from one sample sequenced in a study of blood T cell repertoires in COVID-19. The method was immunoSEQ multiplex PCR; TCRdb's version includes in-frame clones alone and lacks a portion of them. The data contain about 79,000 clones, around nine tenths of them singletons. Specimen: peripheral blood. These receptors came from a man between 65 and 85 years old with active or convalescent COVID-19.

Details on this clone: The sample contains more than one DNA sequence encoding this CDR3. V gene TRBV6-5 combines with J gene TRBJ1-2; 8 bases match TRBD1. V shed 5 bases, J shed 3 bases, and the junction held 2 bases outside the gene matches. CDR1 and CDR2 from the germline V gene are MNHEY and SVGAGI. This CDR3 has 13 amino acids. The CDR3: CASSLDRDYGYTF. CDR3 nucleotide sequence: TGTGCCAGCAGTCTGGACAGGGACTATGGCTACACCTTC.

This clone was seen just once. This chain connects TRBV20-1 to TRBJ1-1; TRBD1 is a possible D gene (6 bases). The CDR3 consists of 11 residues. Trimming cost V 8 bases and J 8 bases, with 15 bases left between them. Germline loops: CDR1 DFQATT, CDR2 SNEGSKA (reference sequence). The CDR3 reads CSPGGTGEAFF. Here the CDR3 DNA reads TGCAGTCCGGGAGGTACAGGGGAAGCTTTCTTT.

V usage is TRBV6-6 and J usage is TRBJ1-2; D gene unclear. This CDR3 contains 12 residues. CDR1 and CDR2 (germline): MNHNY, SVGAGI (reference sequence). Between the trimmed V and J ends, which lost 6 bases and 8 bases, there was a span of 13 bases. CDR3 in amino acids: CASRQQVGGYTF. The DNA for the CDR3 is TGTGCCAGCAGGCAGCAGGTTGGGGGCTACACCTTC.

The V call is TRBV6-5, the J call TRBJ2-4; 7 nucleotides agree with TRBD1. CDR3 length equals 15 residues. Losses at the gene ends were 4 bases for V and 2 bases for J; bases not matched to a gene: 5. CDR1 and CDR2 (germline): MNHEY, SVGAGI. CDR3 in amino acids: CASSSTGYSKNIQYF. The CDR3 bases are TGTGCCAGCAGTTCGACAGGGTACTCCAAAAACATTCAGTACTTC.

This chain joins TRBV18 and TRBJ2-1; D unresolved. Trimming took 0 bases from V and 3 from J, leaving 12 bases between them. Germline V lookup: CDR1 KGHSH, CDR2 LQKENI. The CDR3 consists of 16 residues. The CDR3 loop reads CASSPPEHRYYNEQFF. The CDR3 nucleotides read TGTGCCAGCTCACCACCCGAACACCGATACTACAATGAGCAGTTCTTC.

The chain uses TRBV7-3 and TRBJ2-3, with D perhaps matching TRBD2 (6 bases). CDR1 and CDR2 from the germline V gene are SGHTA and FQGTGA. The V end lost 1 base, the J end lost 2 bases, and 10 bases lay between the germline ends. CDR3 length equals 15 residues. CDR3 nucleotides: TGTGCCAGCAGCTTAAGCCCTAGCGACACAGATACGCAGTATTTT. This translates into CASSLSPSDTDTQYF.

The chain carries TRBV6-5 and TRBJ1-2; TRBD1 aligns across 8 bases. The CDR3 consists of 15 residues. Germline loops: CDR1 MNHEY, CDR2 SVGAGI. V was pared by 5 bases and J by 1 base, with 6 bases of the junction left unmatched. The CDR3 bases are TGTGCCAGCAGTCTTACAGGGGGGATTAACTATGGCTACACCTTC. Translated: CASSLTGGINYGYTF.

The CDR3 protein is CASSFQQGVEEKLFF. The CDR3 DNA is TGTGCCAGCAGCTTCCAACAGGGGGTAGAGGAAAAACTGTTTTTT. V and J are TRBV5-5 and TRBJ1-4; 8 positions agree with TRBD1. Germline-derived CDR1 and CDR2 are SGHKS and YYEKEE (reference sequence). V lost 2 bases to trimming and J lost 8 bases; unmatched junction nucleotides: 8. This CDR3 comprises 15 residues. Variable domain in full (rest from reference TRBV5-5 and TRBJ1-4): DAGVTQSPTHLIKTRGQQVTLRCSPISGHKSVSWYQQVLGQGPQFIFQYYEKEERGRGNFPDRFSARQFPNYSSELNVNALLLGDSALYLCASSFQQGVEEKLFFGSGTQLSVL.

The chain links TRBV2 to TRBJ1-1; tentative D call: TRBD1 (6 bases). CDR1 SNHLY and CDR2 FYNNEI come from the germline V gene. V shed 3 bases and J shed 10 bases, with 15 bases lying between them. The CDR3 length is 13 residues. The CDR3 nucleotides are TGTGCCAGCAGTGACGGAGGTTGGGGGCGAGCTTTCTTT. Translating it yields CASSDGGWGRAFF.

The CDR3 coding sequence is TGTGCCTGGAGCGGGAACGGTTCACCCCTCCACTTT. Its protein is CAWSGNGSPLHF. The chain has TRBV30 and TRBJ1-6, with D uncertain. CDR1 GTSNPN and CDR2 SVGIG come from the germline V gene (reference sequence). V was shortened by 3 bases and J by 9 bases, with 9 bases between the two germline ends. There are 12 residues in the CDR3.

The CDR3 loop reads CASSLTSNEQFF. The CDR3 DNA is TGTGCCAGCAGCTTGACAAGCAATGAGCAGTTCTTC. The chain couples TRBV5-6 to TRBJ2-1; no firm D call. CDR1 SGHDT and CDR2 YYEEEE come from the germline V gene. The CDR3 is 12 amino acids. Trimming cost V 1 base and J 6 bases, with 5 bases left between them.

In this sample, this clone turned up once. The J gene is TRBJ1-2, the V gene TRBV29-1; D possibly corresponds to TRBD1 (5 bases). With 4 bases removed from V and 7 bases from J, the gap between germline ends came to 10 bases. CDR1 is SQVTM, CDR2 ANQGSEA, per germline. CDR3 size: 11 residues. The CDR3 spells CSVVERGGYTF. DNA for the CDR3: TGCAGCGTTGTCGAAAGGGGTGGCTACACCTTC.

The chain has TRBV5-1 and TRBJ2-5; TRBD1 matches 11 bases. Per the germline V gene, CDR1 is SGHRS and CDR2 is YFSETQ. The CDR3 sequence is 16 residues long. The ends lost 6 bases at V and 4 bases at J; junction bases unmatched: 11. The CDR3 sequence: CASNPTGTGGRETQYF. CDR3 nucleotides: TGCGCCAGCAACCCCACCGGGACAGGGGGGCGAGAGACCCAGTACTTC.

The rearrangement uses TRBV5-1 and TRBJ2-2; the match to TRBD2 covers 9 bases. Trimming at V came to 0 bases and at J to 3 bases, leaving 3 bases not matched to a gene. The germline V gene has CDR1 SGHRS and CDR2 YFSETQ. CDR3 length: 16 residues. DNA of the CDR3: TGCGCCAGCAGCTTGGCCGGGACTAGCCACACCGGGGAGCTGTTTTTT. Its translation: CASSLAGTSHTGELFF.

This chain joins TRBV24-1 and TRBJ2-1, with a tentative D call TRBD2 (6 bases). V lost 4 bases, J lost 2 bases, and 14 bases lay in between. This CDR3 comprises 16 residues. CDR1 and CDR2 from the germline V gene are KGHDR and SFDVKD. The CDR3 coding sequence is TGTGCCACCAGTGACCGGGACTCAACCCCCTACAATGAGCAGTTCTTC. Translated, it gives CATSDRDSTPYNEQFF.

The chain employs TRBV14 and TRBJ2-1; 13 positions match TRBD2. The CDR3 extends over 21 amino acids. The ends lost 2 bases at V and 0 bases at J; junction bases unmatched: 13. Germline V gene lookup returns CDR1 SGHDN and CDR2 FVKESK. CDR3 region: CASSQIPGLAGILSSYNEQFF. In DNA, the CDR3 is TGTGCCAGCAGCCAAATCCCGGGACTAGCGGGAATCCTAAGCTCCTACAATGAGCAGTTCTTC.

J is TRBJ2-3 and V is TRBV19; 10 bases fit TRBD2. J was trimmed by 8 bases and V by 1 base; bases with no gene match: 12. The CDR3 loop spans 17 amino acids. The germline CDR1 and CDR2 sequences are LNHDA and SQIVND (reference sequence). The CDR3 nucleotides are TGTGCCAGTAGTATAGGAGTGTTGGGGCTAGCGGGAGTTACGCAGTATTTT. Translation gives CASSIGVLGLAGVTQYF.

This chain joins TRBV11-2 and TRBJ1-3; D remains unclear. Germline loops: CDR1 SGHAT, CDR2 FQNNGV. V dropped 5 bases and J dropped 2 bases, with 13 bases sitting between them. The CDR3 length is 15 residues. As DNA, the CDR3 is TGTGCCAGCAGCCCCCCTGGGCTCACTGGAAACACCATATATTTT. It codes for CASSPPGLTGNTIYF.

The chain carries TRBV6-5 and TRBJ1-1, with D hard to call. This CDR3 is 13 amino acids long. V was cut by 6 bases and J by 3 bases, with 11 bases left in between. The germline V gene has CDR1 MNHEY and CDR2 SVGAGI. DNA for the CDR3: TGTGCCAGCAGAGTCAACCAGGACACTGAAGCTTTCTTT. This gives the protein CASRVNQDTEAFF.

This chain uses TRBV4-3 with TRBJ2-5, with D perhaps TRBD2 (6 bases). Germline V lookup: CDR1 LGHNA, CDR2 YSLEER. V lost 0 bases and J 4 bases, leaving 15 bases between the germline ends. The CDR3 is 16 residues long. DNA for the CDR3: TGCGCCAGCAGCCAAGAGGCAGGGAGGCAGGGAGAGACCCAGTACTTC. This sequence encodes CASSQEAGRQGETQYF.

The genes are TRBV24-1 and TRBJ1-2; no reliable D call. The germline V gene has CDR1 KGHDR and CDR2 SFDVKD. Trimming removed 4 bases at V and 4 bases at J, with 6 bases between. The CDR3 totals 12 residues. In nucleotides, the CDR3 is TGTGCCACCAGTGACTCCAGCTATGGCTACACCTTC. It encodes CATSDSSYGYTF.

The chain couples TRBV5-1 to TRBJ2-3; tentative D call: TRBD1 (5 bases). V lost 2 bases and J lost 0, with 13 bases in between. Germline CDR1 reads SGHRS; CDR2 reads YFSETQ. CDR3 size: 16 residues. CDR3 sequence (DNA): TGCGCCAGCAGCTTAGGATCAGGGTCTAGCACAGATACGCAGTATTTT. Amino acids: CASSLGSGSSTDTQYF.

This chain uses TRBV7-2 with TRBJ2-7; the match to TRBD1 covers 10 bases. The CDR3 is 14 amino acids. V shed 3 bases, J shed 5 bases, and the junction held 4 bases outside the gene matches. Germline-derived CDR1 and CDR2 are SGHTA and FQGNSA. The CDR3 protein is CASSLTGGRDEQYF. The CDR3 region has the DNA TGTGCCAGCAGCTTGACAGGGGGCCGGGACGAGCAGTACTTC.

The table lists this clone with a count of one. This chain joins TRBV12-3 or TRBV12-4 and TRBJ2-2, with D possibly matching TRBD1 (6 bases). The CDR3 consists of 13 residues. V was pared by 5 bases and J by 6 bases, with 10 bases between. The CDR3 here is CASSNRVPGELFF. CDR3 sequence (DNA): TGTGCCAGCAGTAACAGGGTCCCCGGGGAGCTGTTTTTT.

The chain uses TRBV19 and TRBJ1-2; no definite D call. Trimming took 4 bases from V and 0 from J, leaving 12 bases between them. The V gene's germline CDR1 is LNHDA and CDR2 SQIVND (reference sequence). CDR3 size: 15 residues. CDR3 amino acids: CASSSSGMANYGYTF. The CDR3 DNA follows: TGTGCCAGTAGTAGTTCCGGTATGGCTAACTATGGCTACACCTTC.